This T cell receptor beta chain was retrieved from a study of beta chain features in type 1 diabetes. Notes on the study in general: Researchers reported that naive, central memory and Treg TCRB repertoires appeared more similar in patients than in healthy donors. Shorter TCRB CDR3s, moderately but significantly so, were found in Type 1 diabetes patients in all four CD4+ subsets.

Per germline, CDR1 LNHDA and CDR2 SQIVND (reference sequence). V lost 0 bases, J lost 2 bases, and 8 bases lay in between. There are 15 residues in the CDR3. This clone was recorded a few times. Its antigen is unknown. Since all of the isolated RNA was reverse transcribed, expressed TCRB transcripts were what got sequenced. The repertoire was sequenced with immunoSEQ multiplex PCR; TCRdb's copy has only in-frame clones and lacks some. The sample contains about 360,000 clones, around 13% of which appear only once. Purities in excess of 95% were seen in all sorted populations. Sequencing was done on a sample of naive CD4+ T cells from blood. The chain couples TRBV19 to TRBJ2-1; a possible D gene is TRBD2 (5 bases). The clonotype was recovered from a man aged 18 to 30 in good health. In DNA form, the CDR3 reads TGTGCCAGTAGTATAGAGAGGGCGGCCTACAATGAGCAGTTCTTC. Its translation is CASSIERAAYNEQFF.